This T cell receptor beta chain derives from a study of CD8 T cells in Susac syndrome. As judged by recently defined diagnostic criteria, patients with Susac syndrome had definite or probable disease. CD8+ and CD4+ T cells were negatively isolated; TEMRA cells were FACS-enriched. The authors reverse transcribed roughly 0.5 to 1 ug RNA with random hexamers. Across 54 Vbeta and 13 Jbeta, TCR beta CDR3 was amplified with immunoSEQ multiplex PCR. TCRdb ran MiXCR on the immunoSEQ multiplex PCR reads and lists one entry per CDR3 protein. The sample has 95,000 to 150,000 distinct CDR3 sequences; about 95% are singletons. Germline-derived CDR1 and CDR2 are SGDLS and YYNGEE. This CDR3 is built from 13 residues. Trimming took off 2 bases at V and 4 bases at J, with 10 bases between the two ends.

This rearrangement joins TRBV9 to TRBJ2-7; TRBD2 might be the D (7 bases). Sequencing was done on a sample of CD8+ T cells from PBMCs. The clonotype comes from a human donor with Susac syndrome. The CDR3 DNA is TGTGCCAGCAGCGTGAGGGGGGGATACGAGCAGTACTTC. Translated: CASSVRGGYEQYF.